The 8 T cell receptor beta chains below come from one sample, sequenced in a study of T cell repertoires and HLA-DP antigens. Antigens for these TCRs are unknown. Sequencing used immunoSEQ multiplex PCR; TCRdb keeps in-frame clones, though not all of them. The data show about 89,000 clones, with about nine tenths seen just once and roughly 1.5% held by the top ten. The sequencing sample was made of CD4+ T cells from PBMCs. The receptor source for this set is a man between 50 and 59 years old in good health and CMV-seronegative.

The rearrangement uses TRBV29-1 and TRBJ2-1; D is ambiguous. The ends were cut back, 5 bases at V and 0 bases at J, with 11 bases in the middle. This CDR3 has 14 amino acids. From germline, CDR1 is SQVTM and CDR2 ANQGSEA. The chain's CDR3 is CSVIRRSSYNEQFF. DNA of the CDR3: TGCAGCGTTATAAGGCGGAGCTCCTACAATGAGCAGTTCTTC.

The chain joins TRBV28 to TRBJ1-5; 7 bases match TRBD1. The CDR3 totals 16 residues. The germline V gene encodes CDR1 MDHEN and CDR2 SYDVKM. V shed 7 bases, J shed 0 bases, and the junction held 9 bases outside the gene matches. CDR3 loop: CASTAGGFYSNQPQHF. The CDR3 nucleotides are TGTGCCAGCACGGCAGGGGGATTCTATAGCAATCAGCCCCAGCATTTT.

The chain employs TRBV2 and TRBJ2-7; D may be TRBD1 (7 bases). CDR3 length equals 15 residues. With 8 bases removed from V and 0 bases from J, the gap between germline ends came to 17 bases. Germline V gene sequence: CDR1 SNHLY, CDR2 FYNNEI. CDR3 amino acids: CASDQGGGSSYEQYF. CDR3 nucleotides: TGTGCCAGCGACCAGGGGGGTGGTAGCTCCTACGAGCAGTACTTC.

V and J are TRBV30 and TRBJ2-7, with D unclear. CDR1 is GTSNPN and CDR2 is SVGIG in the germline V gene (reference sequence). V was pared by 5 bases and J by 9 bases, with 17 bases between. CDR3 length: 12 residues. The CDR3: CAWQSIPPGQYF. DNA for the CDR3: TGTGCCTGGCAATCTATACCTCCAGGGCAGTACTTC. Using reference TRBV30 and TRBJ2-7 for the parts outside the CDR3, the full variable domain is SQTIHQWPATLVQPVGSPLSLECTVEGTSNPNLYWYRQAAGRGLQLLFYSVGIGQISSEVPQNLSASRPQDRQFILSSKKLLLSDSGFYLCAWQSIPPGQYFGPGTRLTVT.

This chain joins TRBV5-1 and TRBJ2-3, with 10 bases that match TRBD2. The trim removed 4 bases at V and 1 base at J, leaving 6 bases unmatched. The CDR3 sequence is 16 residues long. Germline V gene lookup returns CDR1 SGHRS and CDR2 YFSETQ. DNA of the CDR3: TGCGCCAGCAGCCCACAGGGGACTAGCGGCACAGATACGCAGTATTTT. Translation: CASSPQGTSGTDTQYF. Full variable domain (outside the CDR3, taken from reference TRBV5-1 and TRBJ2-3): KAGVTQTPRYLIKTRGQQVTLSCSPISGHRSVSWYQQTPGQGLQFLFEYFSETQRNKGNFPGRFSGRQFSNSRSEMNVSTLELGDSALYLCASSPQGTSGTDTQYFGPGTRLTVL.

The chain joins TRBV7-6 to TRBJ2-5, with D tentatively TRBD1 or TRBD2 (7 bases each). Trimming took 5 bases from V and 1 from J, leaving 11 bases between them. This CDR3 has 14 amino acids. The germline V gene has CDR1 SGHVS and CDR2 FNYEAQ. CDR3 loop: CASSQGGVQETQYF. CDR3 nucleotide sequence: TGTGCCAGCAGCCAGGGGGGGGTCCAAGAGACCCAGTACTTC.

This rearrangement joins TRBV11-1 to TRBJ2-7, with 13 bases that match TRBD2. The junction had 2 bases not matched to a gene; V was cut back by 5 bases and J by 4 bases. CDR1 and CDR2 (germline): SGHAT, FQDESV (reference sequence). The CDR3 is made up of 14 amino acids. The CDR3 DNA sequence: TGTGCCAGCAGCCGGACTAGCGGGGGTTACGAGCAGTACTTC. Residues: CASSRTSGGYEQYF.

V gene TRBV6-6 combines with J gene TRBJ1-4; 7 nucleotides align to TRBD1. Trimming took 6 bases from V and 6 from J; bases not matched to a gene: 7. The length of the CDR3 is 14 residues. Germline V gene lookup returns CDR1 MNHNY and CDR2 SVGAGI (reference sequence). For the CDR3, the DNA is TGTGCCAGCAGAGTACAGGGGAAAGATGAAAAACTGTTTTTT. As protein: CASRVQGKDEKLFF.